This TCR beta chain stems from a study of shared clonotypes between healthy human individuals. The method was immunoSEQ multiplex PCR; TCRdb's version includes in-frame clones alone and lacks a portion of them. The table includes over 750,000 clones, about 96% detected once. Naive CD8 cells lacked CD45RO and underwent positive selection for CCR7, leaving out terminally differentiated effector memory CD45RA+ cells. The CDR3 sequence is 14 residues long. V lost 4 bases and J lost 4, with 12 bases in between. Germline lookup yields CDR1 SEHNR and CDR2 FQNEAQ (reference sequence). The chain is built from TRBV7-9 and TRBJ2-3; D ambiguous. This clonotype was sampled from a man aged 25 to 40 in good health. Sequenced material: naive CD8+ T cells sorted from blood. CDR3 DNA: TGTGCCAGCAGCTCGAGGTCGACGGCAGATACGCAGTATTTT. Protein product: CASSSRSTADTQYF. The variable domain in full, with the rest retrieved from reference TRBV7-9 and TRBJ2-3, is DTGVSQNPRHKITKRGQNVTFRCDPISEHNRLYWYRQTLGQGPEFLTYFQNEAQLEKSRLLSDRFSAERPKGSFSTLEIQRTEQGDSAMYLCASSSRSTADTQYFGPGTRLTVL.